These 20 T cell receptor beta chains share one sample of origin, sequenced in a study of blood T cell repertoires in COVID-19. Profiling relied on immunoSEQ multiplex PCR, and the TCRdb table lists in-frame clones only, not all of them. The profile shows more than 120,000 clones, around 84% of them singletons. Source material: peripheral blood. The receptors stem from a human donor in a cohort sampled during active COVID-19.

This clone has a handful of counts. The V gene is TRBV18, the J gene TRBJ1-1; TRBD1 aligns across 7 bases. In germline, CDR1 is KGHSH, CDR2 LQKENI. Germline trimming cut 6 bases from V and 4 bases from J; bases unmatched to any gene: 11. This CDR3 spans 15 amino acids. The CDR3 DNA reads TGTGCCAGCTCGCGACCTTCCAGGGGGACCACTGAAGCTTTCTTT. Its protein is CASSRPSRGTTEAFF.

This chain links TRBV5-8 with TRBJ2-7, with D possibly being TRBD1 (5 bases). V dropped 4 bases and J dropped 0 bases, with 11 bases sitting between them. Germline CDR1 reads SGHTS; CDR2 reads YDEGEE. The CDR3 sequence is 14 residues long. CDR3 DNA: TGTGCCAGCAGCATCCTCAGGGACTCCTACGAGCAGTACTTC. Its translation: CASSILRDSYEQYF.

The V call is TRBV10-3, the J call TRBJ2-3, with TRBD2 matching 12 bases. The germline V gene encodes CDR1 ENHRY and CDR2 SYGVKD. The CDR3 runs to 15 residues. V was clipped by 6 bases and J by 2 bases; unmatched bases: 3. The CDR3 here is CAISRLAGATDTQYF. The CDR3, as DNA: TGTGCCATCAGCCGACTAGCGGGGGCCACAGATACGCAGTATTTT.

This clone was seen a single time. V and J are TRBV29-1 and TRBJ2-3; D might be TRBD1 (6 bases). Germline CDR1 and CDR2: SQVTM and ANQGSEA. Trimming took 6 bases from V and 3 from J, leaving 13 bases between them. The CDR3 contains 13 residues. CDR3 sequence: CSVRGGETDTQYF. The CDR3 DNA reads TGCAGCGTCCGAGGGGGTGAAACAGATACGCAGTATTTT.

V is TRBV28 and J is TRBJ2-1, with D possibly matching TRBD2 (6 bases). This CDR3 is built from 14 residues. The germline V and J ends were trimmed by 2 bases and 6 bases, with 11 bases remaining between them. Germline CDR1 MDHEN, CDR2 SYDVKM. CDR3 amino acids: CASSLAGPPNEQFF. CDR3 coding DNA: TGTGCCAGCAGTTTAGCGGGGCCCCCCAATGAGCAGTTCTTC. The full variable domain, with the rest looked up from reference TRBV28 and TRBJ2-1, is DVKVTQSSRYLVKRTGEKVFLECVQDMDHENMFWYRQDPGLGLRLIYFSYDVKMKEKGDIPEGYSVSREKKERFSLILESASTNQTSMYLCASSLAGPPNEQFFGPGTRLTVL.

This rearrangement joins TRBV19 to TRBJ1-4; 8 bases map to TRBD1. Trimming cost V 6 bases and J 8 bases; bases outside gene matches: 11. The length of the CDR3 is 15 residues. Germline V CDR1 and CDR2: LNHDA, SQIVND (reference sequence). CDR3 sequence (DNA): TGTGCCAGTAGCCTCTTGACAGGGGTCGGGGAAAAACTGTTTTTT. As protein: CASSLLTGVGEKLFF.

This chain joins TRBV7-2 and TRBJ2-3, with 7 bases matching TRBD2. The CDR3 is 15 residues long. From germline, CDR1 is SGHTA and CDR2 FQGNSA. Trimming took 1 base from V and 1 from J; bases not matched to a gene: 2. The CDR3 coding sequence is TGTGCCAGCAGCTTAGATGCGGGAGGCACAGATACGCAGTATTTT. Its protein product is CASSLDAGGTDTQYF.

The chain combines TRBV6-5 with TRBJ1-4; 7 nucleotides line up with TRBD1. Per germline, CDR1 MNHEY and CDR2 SVGAGI. J lost 6 bases, V lost 6 bases, and 10 bases had no gene match. This CDR3 comprises 15 residues. CDR3 sequence: CASRTRQGQDEKLFF. The CDR3 coding sequence is TGTGCCAGCAGGACCCGACAGGGTCAGGATGAAAAACTGTTTTTT.

The chain recombines TRBV28 with TRBJ2-5, with 8 nucleotides matching TRBD1. CDR1 MDHEN and CDR2 SYDVKM come from the germline V gene. The V segment lost 10 bases and the J segment 4 bases; nucleotides outside the gene matches: 11. This CDR3 has 14 residues. In DNA form, the CDR3 reads TGTGCCACCGTAGACAGGGGAATCGGAGAGACCCAGTACTTC. It specifies CATVDRGIGETQYF. The full variable domain, in which reference TRBV28 and TRBJ2-5 provide the parts outside the CDR3, is DVKVTQSSRYLVKRTGEKVFLECVQDMDHENMFWYRQDPGLGLRLIYFSYDVKMKEKGDIPEGYSVSREKKERFSLILESASTNQTSMYLCATVDRGIGETQYFGPGTRLLVL.

The chain couples TRBV5-1 to TRBJ1-4; D unclear. There are 15 residues in the CDR3. V shed 3 bases and J shed 3 bases, with 12 bases lying between them. Germline assignment: CDR1 SGHRS and CDR2 YFSETQ. The CDR3 DNA sequence: TGCGCCAGCAGCTCCTCGGGGAGGGCTAATGAAAAACTGTTTTTT. This sequence encodes CASSSSGRANEKLFF.

The V gene is TRBV11-1, the J gene TRBJ2-1, with 13 bases that match TRBD2. Losses at the gene ends were 4 bases for V and 6 bases for J; bases not matched to a gene: 6. There are 16 residues in the CDR3. The germline gives CDR1 SGHAT, CDR2 FQDESV (reference sequence). The CDR3 sequence: CASSSGLAGVINEQFF. The CDR3 DNA is TGTGCCAGCAGCTCAGGACTAGCGGGAGTAATCAATGAGCAGTTCTTC.

The chain has TRBV3-1 (or the pseudogene TRBV3-2) and TRBJ2-3; tentative D call: TRBD2 (5 bases). Germline values: CDR1 LGHDT, CDR2 YNNKEL (reference sequence). The V end was cut by 1 base, the J end by 4 bases, with 6 bases between. This CDR3 is 13 amino acids long. The CDR3 region has the DNA TGTGCCAGCAGCCAAGCGGGGTCAGATACGCAGTATTTT. Its protein product is CASSQAGSDTQYF.

J is TRBJ1-2 and V is TRBV28; TRBD1 aligns across 10 bases. Trimming took 4 bases from V and 7 from J; bases not matched to a gene: 12. The germline gives CDR1 MDHEN, CDR2 SYDVKM. This CDR3 has 16 amino acids. In DNA form, the CDR3 reads TGTGCCAGCAGTTCCTGGGACAGGGGTGGTCGTGGTGGCTACACCTTC. This sequence encodes CASSSWDRGGRGGYTF.

The J gene is TRBJ1-6, the V gene TRBV9; the D gene is possibly TRBD1 (5 bases). Trimming cost V 4 bases and J 7 bases, with 9 bases left between them. The CDR3 runs 13 residues. Looked up from germline, CDR1 is SGDLS and CDR2 is YYNGEE. CDR3 bases: TGTGCCAGCAGCTTGGGGGGAAATTCACCCCTCCACTTT. Its protein product is CASSLGGNSPLHF.

The V call is TRBV6-5, the J call TRBJ1-4, with D possibly being TRBD1 (5 bases). The CDR3 runs to 13 residues. The germline V gene has CDR1 MNHEY and CDR2 SVGAGI. Between the trimmed V and J ends, which lost 10 bases and 8 bases, there was a span of 17 bases. This chain's CDR3 is CATATAGWEKLFF. In nucleotides, the CDR3 is TGTGCCACGGCGACAGCTGGGTGGGAAAAACTGTTTTTT.

DNA of the CDR3: TGTGCCACCAGCAGCCCCCGCGCGGAAGAGACCCAGTACTTC. Amino acid sequence: CATSSPRAEETQYF. The chain links TRBV15 to TRBJ2-5; no reliable D call. The CDR3 spans 14 residues. Germline V gene sequence: CDR1 LNHNV, CDR2 YYDKDF (reference sequence). V was shortened by 3 bases and J by 3 bases, with 11 bases between the two germline ends. The complete variable domain, with remaining parts taken from reference TRBV15 and TRBJ2-5, reads DAMVIQNPRYQVTQFGKPVTLSCSQTLNHNVMYWYQQKSSQAPKLLFHYYDKDFNNEADTPDNFQSRRPNTSFCFLDIRSPGLGDTAMYLCATSSPRAEETQYFGPGTRLLVL.

The V call is TRBV20-1, the J call TRBJ1-1; TRBD1 is a possible D gene (5 bases). V was pared by 3 bases and J by 2 bases, with 16 bases between. The CDR3 spans 15 residues. Germline V gene sequence: CDR1 DFQATT, CDR2 SNEGSKA (reference sequence). The CDR3 region is CSASPRQTFNTEAFF. The CDR3, as DNA: TGCAGTGCTAGTCCGAGACAGACATTTAACACTGAAGCTTTCTTT.

This rearrangement joins TRBV19 to TRBJ2-7; 8 nucleotides match TRBD2. Germline V lookup: CDR1 LNHDA, CDR2 SQIVND (reference sequence). With 9 bases clipped from V and 2 bases from J, the junction kept 21 bases outside the gene matches. The CDR3 spans 18 residues. The CDR3 reads CASEKEGGVLAVTYEQYV. DNA of the CDR3: TGTGCCAGCGAGAAGGAGGGAGGGGTACTAGCGGTCACCTACGAGCAGTACGTC.

This rearrangement joins TRBV5-1 to TRBJ2-3; D remains unclear. Germline V gene sequence: CDR1 SGHRS, CDR2 YFSETQ. The ends were cut back, 0 bases at V and 6 bases at J, with 11 bases in the middle. The CDR3 is 14 amino acids. CDR3 sequence: CASSLAYLTDTQYF. CDR3 DNA: TGCGCCAGCAGCTTGGCCTATTTAACGGATACGCAGTATTTT.

This clone was counted a single time. The chain uses TRBV19 and TRBJ2-7; 11 positions agree with TRBD1. The CDR3 is 14 residues long. In germline, CDR1 is LNHDA, CDR2 SQIVND (reference sequence). V dropped 4 bases and J dropped 6; count of bases not matched to a gene: 5. DNA of the CDR3: TGTGCCAGTAGTAGGGGACAGGGGGAAAGCGAGCAGTACTTC. Amino acid sequence: CASSRGQGESEQYF.